This TCR beta chain came from a study of blood T cells in healthy people across ages. Study outcomes and limitations: Measured against age, TCR beta diversity per million T cells decreased in a roughly linear manner.

Germline V CDR1 and CDR2: KGHDR, SFDVKD. V was shortened by 7 bases and J by 1 base, with 15 bases between the two germline ends. CDR3 length equals 15 residues. Through a sample-barcoded 5' primer and a J-beta primer mix, a second PCR was run for roughly 6 to 11 cycles. TCRdb reanalysed the 5' RACE reads using MiXCR and keeps one entry per CDR3 protein. Among 1.2 million to 1.5 million distinct CDR3 sequences listed, around 59% were seen once. A word on this clonotype: The antigen is unknown.

Sequencing input: blood. This clonotype was sampled from a man younger than 35 in good health. The chain employs TRBV24-1 and TRBJ1-1; D is uncertain. The CDR3 DNA sequence: TGTGCCACCAGGAGCCCCGGAGAGGGGAACACTGAAGCTTTCTTT. Translation gives CATRSPGEGNTEAFF.